This is a list of T cell receptor beta chains from one sample in a study of shared clonotypes between healthy human individuals. The protocol was immunoSEQ multiplex PCR, while the TCRdb copy is restricted to in-frame clones and leaves out a portion. Of about 1.1 million clones listed, about four fifths are singletons. Sequencing was done on a sample of memory CD4+ T cells from PBMCs. The receptors were gathered from a young man in good health. Some clones in this sample may be carry-over from other donors' samples. Each CDR3 is given with its conserved first and last residue. A D gene is named only where the DNA matches it firmly. Clone size, where shown, is once, few, many, or a class for clones that have expanded.

v_call	clone_size	cdr3_length	d_call	j_call	cdr3_aa	cdr3_nt
TRBV7-2	NA	18	TRBD2	TRBJ2-6	CASSPGTSGSTGANVLTF	TGTGCCAGCAGCCCGGGGACTAGCGGGAGTACTGGGGCCAACGTCCTGACTTTC
TRBV28	NA	12	TRBD1	TRBJ2-1	CASRPTGGEQFF	TGTGCCAGCAGACCGACAGGGGGGGAGCAGTTCTTC
TRBV7-3	NA	16	NA	TRBJ2-2	CASSLAGRGYTGELFF	TGTGCCAGCAGCTTAGCGGGACGGGGGTACACCGGGGAGCTGTTTTTT
TRBV7-9	NA	14	NA	TRBJ1-3	CASSRGDSGNTIYF	TGTGCCAGCAGCCGGGGGGACTCTGGAAACACCATATATTTT
TRBV4-2	NA	15	TRBD2	TRBJ2-1	CASSRGLAGDNEQFF	TGTGCCAGCAGCCGAGGACTAGCGGGAGACAATGAGCAGTTCTTC
TRBV27	NA	13	NA	TRBJ2-7	CASPPELARRQYF	TGTGCCAGCCCCCCAGAGCTAGCGCGACGGCAGTACTTC
TRBV30	few	16	NA	TRBJ2-5	CAWSARRFLFQETQYF	TGTGCCTGGAGTGCCCGTCGTTTTCTGTTCCAAGAGACCCAGTACTTC
TRBV5-6	many	15	TRBD2	TRBJ2-5	CASSLLAGGRETQYF	TGTGCCAGCAGCTTATTAGCGGGAGGGAGGGAGACCCAGTACTTC
TRBV29-1	once	12	TRBD2	TRBJ2-7	CSVDTSGTSRYF	TGCAGCGTTGACACTAGCGGGACGAGTCGGTACTTC
TRBV28	NA	16	NA	TRBJ1-4	CASSPRGRATNEKLFF	TGTGCCAGCAGTCCCAGGGGTAGGGCAACTAATGAAAAACTGTTTTTT
TRBV7-2	NA	17	TRBD2	TRBJ2-2	CASSTRLAGEGTGELFF	TGTGCCAGCAGCACGCGACTAGCGGGAGAGGGGACCGGGGAGCTGTTTTTT
TRBV18	NA	13	NA	TRBJ2-7	CASSSGGAYEQYF	TGTGCCAGCTCATCCGGAGGGGCCTACGAGCAGTACTTC
TRBV30	many	16	TRBD2	TRBJ2-2	CAWCGLAGGYTGELFF	TGTGCCTGGTGCGGACTAGCGGGAGGTTACACCGGGGAGCTGTTTTTT
TRBV7-9	NA	15	NA	TRBJ1-1	CASSFPGPLNTEAFF	TGTGCCAGCAGCTTCCCGGGACCCTTGAACACTGAAGCTTTCTTT
TRBV28	once	13	NA	TRBJ2-3	CASGSASTDTQYF	TGTGCCAGCGGGTCAGCTAGCACAGATACGCAGTATTTT
TRBV9	NA	15	TRBD1	TRBJ1-1	CASSVAGGIDTEAFF	TGTGCCAGCAGCGTAGCAGGGGGGATCGACACTGAAGCTTTCTTT
TRBV6-5	NA	14	NA	TRBJ1-4	CASSPGPGAEKLFF	TGTGCCAGCAGCCCAGGACCGGGGGCTGAAAAACTGTTTTTT
TRBV30	few	13	NA	TRBJ1-5	CAWTNTGNGPQHF	TGTGCCTGGACGAATACAGGGAATGGGCCCCAGCATTTT
TRBV18	NA	16	TRBD1	TRBJ2-5	CASSPYLGDSQETQYF	TGTGCCAGCTCACCGTATTTGGGGGACAGCCAAGAGACCCAGTACTTC
TRBV14	NA	16	NA	TRBJ2-4	CASSPGLQGRVDIQYF	TGTGCCAGCAGCCCTGGGTTGCAGGGACGGGTGGACATTCAGTACTTC
TRBV27	NA	14	NA	TRBJ2-5	CASSLIGGGETQYF	TGTGCCAGCAGTTTAATAGGGGGTGGGGAGACCCAGTACTTC
TRBV28	NA	14	NA	TRBJ2-7	CASSLGGRSYEQYF	TGTGCCAGCAGCTTAGGGGGTAGGTCCTACGAGCAGTACTTC
TRBV25-1	once	16	NA	TRBJ2-1	CASSEHPYTLNNEQFF	TGTGCCAGCAGTGAGCATCCTTATACTTTGAACAATGAGCAGTTCTTC
TRBV28	once	14	NA	TRBJ1-5	CASSSPGGNQPQHF	TGTGCCAGCAGTTCCCCCGGTGGGAATCAGCCCCAGCATTTT
TRBV6-4	NA	14	NA	TRBJ2-7	CASTHLTEPYEQYF	TGTGCCAGCACCCACTTGACAGAGCCCTACGAGCAGTACTTC
TRBV25-1	few	13	NA	TRBJ1-1	CASSSQPSQIYLF	TGTGCCAGCAGTTCCCAGCCTTCGCAGATTTATCTCTTT
TRBV18	NA	14	NA	TRBJ2-7	CASSLQTGVYEQYF	TGTGCCAGCTCACTTCAGACAGGAGTCTACGAGCAGTACTTC
TRBV5-4	few	16	NA	TRBJ1-4	CASSSGGAQTNEKLFF	TGTGCCAGCAGCTCGGGGGGGGCCCAAACTAATGAAAAACTGTTTTTT
TRBV28	NA	13	NA	TRBJ2-5	CASSLPREETQYF	TGTGCCAGCAGTTTACCCAGGGAAGAGACCCAGTACTTC
TRBV28	NA	11	NA	TRBJ2-1	CASRLVGEQFF	TGTGCCAGCAGACTAGTTGGTGAGCAGTTCTTC
TRBV19	once	13	NA	TRBJ2-3	CASSRAGADTQYF	TGTGCCAGTAGTAGGGCAGGGGCAGATACGCAGTATTTT
TRBV10-3	NA	13	TRBD1	TRBJ1-2	CATQRTGDYGYTF	TGTGCCACCCAGCGGACAGGGGACTATGGCTACACCTTC